The rows below give T cell receptor beta chains drawn from one sample of a study of identical twins. One entry per CDR3 protein, called by TCRdb with MiXCR from the 5' RACE reads. This sample yields approximately 230,000 distinct CDR3 sequences, of which more than 13% are seen a single time; about 9% belongs to the top ten. Source material: memory (CD45RO+) T cells sorted from blood. All receptors come from a young woman in good health. Each CDR3 is given without its conserved first and last residue.

TRBJ2-1	TRBV11-2	ASSSMGLAGTLNEQF
TRBJ2-1	TRBV5-1	ASSPRAGVTNEQF
TRBJ2-1	TRBV20-1	SAPGVAGGGGGKQF
TRBJ2-1	TRBV20-1	SAGGPVDNEQF
TRBJ2-2	TRBV4-2	ASSQNGELF
TRBJ2-1	TRBV5-6	ASSFQLAGASSYNEQF
TRBJ1-1	TRBV6-2/TRBV6-3	ASRKTDSYTEAF
TRBJ2-3	TRBV12-5	ASGSGTSGGTDTQY
TRBJ1-1	TRBV4-2	ASSQAAGAAF
TRBJ1-6	TRBV7-2	ASSFHRNNSPLH
TRBJ2-7	TRBV15	ATSTEGEQY
TRBJ2-7	TRBV18	ASSPTTDFYEQY
TRBJ2-2	TRBV9	ASSPPSGSGELF
TRBJ2-1	TRBV25-1	ASSDLSGRSYNEQF
TRBJ2-2	TRBV15	ATSREAGMNTGELF
TRBJ2-1	TRBV7-2	ASTRSTATTYNEQF
TRBJ2-5	TRBV7-2	ASSLVMGRGTSGTQY
TRBJ2-5	TRBV12-3/TRBV12-4	ASSRTGGGTQY
TRBJ2-1	TRBV6-1	ASSGTSVTSYNEQF
TRBJ2-1	TRBV5-1	ASSLIKRAGGHEQF
TRBJ2-1	TRBV3-1	AFSFGGVGLISGNEQF
TRBJ1-6	TRBV5-1	ASSFGQGKSPLH
TRBJ2-7	TRBV7-9	ASSLDGSYEQY
TRBJ2-1	TRBV20-1	SARNTGRSYNEQF
TRBJ2-6	TRBV30	AQTQRTSFGANVLT
TRBJ2-2	TRBV4-2	ASSQVQVPGELF
TRBJ2-3	TRBV4-3	ASSPLAGGGGTDTQY
TRBJ2-1	TRBV10-3	ATIPGQGINEQF
TRBJ2-4	TRBV12-3/TRBV12-4	ASRTDKGAKNIQY
TRBJ2-2	TRBV29-1	SVGYQNTGELF
TRBJ2-3	TRBV5-4	ASSSTRSTDTQY
TRBJ2-1	TRBV7-8	ASSRLADNEQF
TRBJ1-5	TRBV20-1	SARGYSNQPQH
TRBJ1-1	TRBV20-1	SARVTRGTEAF
TRBJ2-1	TRBV29-1	SVTSGSEFWYNEQF
TRBJ2-1	TRBV5-1	ASSLGSQSYNEQF
TRBJ2-7	TRBV4-3	ASSQQATSGYEQY
TRBJ2-5	TRBV5-8	ASSLVGIETQY
TRBJ1-3	TRBV10-3	AISDIGYSGNTIY
TRBJ2-4	TRBV12-3/TRBV12-4	ASTIGQGDIQY
TRBJ2-5	TRBV5-6	ASSSETFLEETQY
TRBJ2-7	TRBV20-1	SARGRLAGDEQY
TRBJ1-1	TRBV12-3/TRBV12-4	ASSLGSGIVEAF
TRBJ2-7	TRBV2	ASPPAGVYEQY
TRBJ2-6	TRBV20-1	SARDGGSGLGANVLT
TRBJ2-3	TRBV5-1	ASSPGGAEDTQY
TRBJ1-2	TRBV7-9	ASSTGGSDYGYT
TRBJ1-1	TRBV6-1	ASTQSAALNTEAF
TRBJ1-6	TRBV3-1	ASSHYGSHLH
TRBJ2-7	TRBV5-3	ARSSSRAPRREEQY
TRBJ2-5	TRBV20-1	SARAAGTKETQY
TRBJ1-1	TRBV7-9	ASSPRGRGGTEAF
TRBJ2-7	TRBV12-3/TRBV12-4	ASRKEGAYEQY
TRBJ2-5	TRBV11-2	ASSFVLAGESKTQY
TRBJ2-7	TRBV5-1	ASSYRQATYEQY
TRBJ1-5	TRBV20-1	SASVAGQSQPQH
TRBJ2-6	TRBV6-1	ASSLRGLAGLAGANVLT
TRBJ2-6	TRBV27	ASSTRDRGSGANVLT
TRBJ1-5	TRBV20-1	SASPGNLGKSNQPQH
TRBJ2-3	TRBV7-2	ASSLNPAGGTDTQY